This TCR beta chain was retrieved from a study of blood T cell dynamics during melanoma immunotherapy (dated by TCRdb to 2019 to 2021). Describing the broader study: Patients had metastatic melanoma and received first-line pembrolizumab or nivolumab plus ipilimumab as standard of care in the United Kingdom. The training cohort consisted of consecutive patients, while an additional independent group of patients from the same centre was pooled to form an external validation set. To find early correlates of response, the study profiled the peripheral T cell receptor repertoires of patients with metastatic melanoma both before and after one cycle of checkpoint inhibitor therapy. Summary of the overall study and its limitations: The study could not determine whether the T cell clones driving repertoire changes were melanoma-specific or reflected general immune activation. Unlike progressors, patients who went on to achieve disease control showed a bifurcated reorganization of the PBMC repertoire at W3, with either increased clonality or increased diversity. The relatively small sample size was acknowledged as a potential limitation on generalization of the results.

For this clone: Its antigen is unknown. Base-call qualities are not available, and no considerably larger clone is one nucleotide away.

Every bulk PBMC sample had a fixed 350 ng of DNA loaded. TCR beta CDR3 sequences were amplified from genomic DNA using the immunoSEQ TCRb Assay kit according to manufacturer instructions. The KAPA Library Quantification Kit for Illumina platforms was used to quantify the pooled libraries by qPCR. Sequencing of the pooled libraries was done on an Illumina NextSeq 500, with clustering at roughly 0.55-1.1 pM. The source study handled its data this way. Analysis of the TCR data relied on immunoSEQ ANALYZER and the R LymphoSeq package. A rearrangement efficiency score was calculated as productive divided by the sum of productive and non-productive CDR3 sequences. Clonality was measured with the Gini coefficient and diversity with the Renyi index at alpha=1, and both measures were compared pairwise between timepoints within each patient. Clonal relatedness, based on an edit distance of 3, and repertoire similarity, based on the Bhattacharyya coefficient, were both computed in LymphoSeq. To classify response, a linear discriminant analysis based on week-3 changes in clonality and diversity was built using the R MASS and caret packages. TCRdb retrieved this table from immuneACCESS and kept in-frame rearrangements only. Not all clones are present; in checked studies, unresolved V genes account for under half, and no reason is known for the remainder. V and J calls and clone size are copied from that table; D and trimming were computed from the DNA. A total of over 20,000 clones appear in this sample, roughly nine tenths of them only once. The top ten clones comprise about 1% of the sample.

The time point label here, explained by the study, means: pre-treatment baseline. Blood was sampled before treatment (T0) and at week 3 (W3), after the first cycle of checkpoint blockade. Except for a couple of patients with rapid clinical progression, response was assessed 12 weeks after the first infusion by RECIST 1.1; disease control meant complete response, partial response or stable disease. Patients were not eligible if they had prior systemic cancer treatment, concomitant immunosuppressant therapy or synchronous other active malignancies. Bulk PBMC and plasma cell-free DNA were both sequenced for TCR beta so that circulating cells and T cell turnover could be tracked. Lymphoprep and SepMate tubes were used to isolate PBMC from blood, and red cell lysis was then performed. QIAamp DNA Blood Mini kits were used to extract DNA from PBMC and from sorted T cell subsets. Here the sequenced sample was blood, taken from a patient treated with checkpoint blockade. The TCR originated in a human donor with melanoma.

The DNA sequence is as follows: TGTGCCACCTTGCCGGGTGCTAATGAAAAACTGTTTTTT. The resulting protein is CATLPGANEKLFF. This chain joins TRBV6-1 to TRBJ1-4; the D gene is unclear. Relative to germline, V is 10 bases shorter and J is 3 bases shorter, with 12 bases between their ends. There are 13 amino acids in the CDR3, from cysteine to phenylalanine inclusive. The entry retains the CDR3 DNA only, 39 bases that are in frame from base 1. The germline V gene provides CDR1 MNHNS and CDR2 SASEGT.